Below, 10 T cell receptor beta chains from the same sample are listed, as sequenced in a study of cytomegalovirus exposure and HLA in healthy donors. Researchers ran the PCR with 60 Vbeta and 13 Jbeta primers. Repertoires were generated with immunoSEQ multiplex PCR, while TCRdb's copy carries only in-frame clones and drops some. The profile covers approximately 100,000 clones, with 65% to 75% appearing a single time and approximately 2% taken by the ten largest. The material sequenced was PBMCs. The origin of the receptors is a woman aged 40 to 49 in good health and CMV-seronegative.

This chain links TRBV7-3 with TRBJ2-2, with 12 bases fitting TRBD2. The CDR3 is made up of 15 amino acids. The germline gives CDR1 SGHTA, CDR2 FQGTGA. V shed 6 bases, J shed 1 base, and the junction held 0 bases outside the gene matches. CDR3 in amino acids: CASRLAGGNTGELFF. The CDR3 DNA reads as TGTGCCAGCAGACTAGCGGGGGGGAACACCGGGGAGCTGTTTTTT.

The chain recombines TRBV27 with TRBJ2-7; 10 bases are shared with TRBD1. Germline V gives CDR1 MNHEY, CDR2 SMNVEV (reference sequence). This CDR3 spans 15 amino acids. Trimming cost V 6 bases and J 3 bases; bases outside gene matches: 8. The CDR3, as DNA: TGTGCCAGCAGAACCGACAGGGGGCGCATCTACGAGCAGTACTTC. Its translation is CASRTDRGRIYEQYF.

The chain recombines TRBV6-4 with TRBJ1-2, with 10 bases aligning to TRBD1. The CDR3 extends over 13 amino acids. V shed 6 bases and J 5 bases; nucleotides not matched to a gene: 3. CDR1 and CDR2 from the germline V gene are MRHNA and SNTAGT. The CDR3 DNA reads TGTGCCAGCAGAGGGACAGGGGCTTATGGCTACACCTTC. Its translation: CASRGTGAYGYTF.

The chain employs TRBV9 and TRBJ1-1; no clear D gene. From germline, CDR1 is SGDLS and CDR2 YYNGEE. This CDR3 spans 13 amino acids. V lost 3 bases and J 8 bases, leaving 14 bases between the germline ends. CDR3 nucleotides: TGTGCCAGCAGCGGATACTCCGGGTCCGAAGCTTTCTTT. This gives the protein CASSGYSGSEAFF.

This sequence joins TRBV7-3 and TRBJ2-3; possibly TRBD2 for D (5 bases). The length of the CDR3 is 13 residues. Germline V gives CDR1 SGHTA, CDR2 FQGTGA. With 8 bases removed from V and 0 bases from J, the gap between germline ends came to 9 bases. The CDR3 loop is CASATGSTDTQYF. Written as DNA, the CDR3 is TGTGCCAGCGCAACGGGGAGCACAGATACGCAGTATTTT. Full variable domain (rest looked up from reference TRBV7-3 and TRBJ2-3): GAGVSQTPSNKVTEKGKYVELRCDPISGHTALYWYRQSLGQGPEFLIYFQGTGAADDSGLPNDRFFAVRPEGSVSTLKIQRTERGDSAVYLCASATGSTDTQYFGPGTRLTVL.

This clone occurred a few times. The V gene is TRBV6-5, the J gene TRBJ1-1, with D perhaps matching TRBD1 (5 bases). V lost 6 bases and J 1 base, leaving 6 bases between the germline ends. The CDR3 is made up of 12 amino acids. Germline loops: CDR1 MNHEY, CDR2 SVGAGI. The CDR3 sequence: CASSDRNTEAFF. The CDR3, as DNA: TGTGCCAGCAGCGACAGGAACACTGAAGCTTTCTTT.

This sequence joins TRBV19 and TRBJ1-5; perhaps TRBD1 as D (5 bases). The CDR3 is 15 amino acids. V gave up 9 bases and J gave up 2 bases, with 17 bases separating them. The V gene's germline CDR1 is LNHDA and CDR2 SQIVND (reference sequence). CDR3 residues: CASRPEGRGNQPQHF. CDR3 sequence (DNA): TGTGCCAGCCGGCCGGAAGGCAGGGGCAATCAGCCCCAGCATTTT.

The chain employs TRBV9 and TRBJ2-7, with TRBD1 matching 9 bases. Trimming took 7 bases from V and 4 from J; bases not matched to a gene: 6. The CDR3 has 13 amino acids. CDR1 and CDR2 (germline): SGDLS, YYNGEE. The CDR3 sequence is CASAPTGGYEQYF. The CDR3, as DNA: TGTGCCAGCGCCCCGACAGGGGGGTACGAGCAGTACTTC.

The chain joins TRBV4-2 to TRBJ2-5; 10 nucleotides match TRBD2. Trimming removed 2 bases from V and 2 bases from J; junction bases left unmatched: 5. Looked up from germline, CDR1 is LGHNA and CDR2 is YNFKEQ. The CDR3 extends over 16 amino acids. This CDR3 is CASSQPLAGSQETQYF. In DNA form, the CDR3 reads TGTGCCAGCAGCCAACCACTAGCGGGGAGTCAAGAGACCCAGTACTTC.

The chain couples TRBV5-1 to TRBJ2-7, with a weak D call TRBD1 (6 bases). The CDR3 has 13 amino acids. V was clipped by 8 bases and J by 6 bases, with 18 bases between them. The germline CDR1 and CDR2 sequences are SGHRS and YFSETQ. For the CDR3, the DNA is TGCGCCAGTCATAATATAGGGGGTCGCGAGCAGTACTTC. Its translation is CASHNIGGREQYF.